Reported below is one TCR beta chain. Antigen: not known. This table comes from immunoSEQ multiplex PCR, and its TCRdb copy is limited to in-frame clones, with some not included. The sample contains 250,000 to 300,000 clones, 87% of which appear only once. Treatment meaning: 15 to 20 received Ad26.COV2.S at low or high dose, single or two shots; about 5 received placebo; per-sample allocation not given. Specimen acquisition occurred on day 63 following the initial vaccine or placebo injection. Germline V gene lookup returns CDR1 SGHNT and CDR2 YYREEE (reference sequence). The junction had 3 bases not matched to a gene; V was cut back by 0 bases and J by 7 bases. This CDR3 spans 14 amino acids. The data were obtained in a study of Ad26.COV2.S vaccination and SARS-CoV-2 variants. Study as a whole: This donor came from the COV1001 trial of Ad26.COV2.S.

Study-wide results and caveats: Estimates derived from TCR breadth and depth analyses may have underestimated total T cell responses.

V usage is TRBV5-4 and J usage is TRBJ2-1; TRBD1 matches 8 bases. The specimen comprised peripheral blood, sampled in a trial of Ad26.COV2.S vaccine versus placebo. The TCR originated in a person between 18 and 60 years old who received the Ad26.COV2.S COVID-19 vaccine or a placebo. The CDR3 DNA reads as TGTGCCAGCAGCTTGGCCGGACAGGGTAATGAGCAGTTCTTC. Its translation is CASSLAGQGNEQFF.